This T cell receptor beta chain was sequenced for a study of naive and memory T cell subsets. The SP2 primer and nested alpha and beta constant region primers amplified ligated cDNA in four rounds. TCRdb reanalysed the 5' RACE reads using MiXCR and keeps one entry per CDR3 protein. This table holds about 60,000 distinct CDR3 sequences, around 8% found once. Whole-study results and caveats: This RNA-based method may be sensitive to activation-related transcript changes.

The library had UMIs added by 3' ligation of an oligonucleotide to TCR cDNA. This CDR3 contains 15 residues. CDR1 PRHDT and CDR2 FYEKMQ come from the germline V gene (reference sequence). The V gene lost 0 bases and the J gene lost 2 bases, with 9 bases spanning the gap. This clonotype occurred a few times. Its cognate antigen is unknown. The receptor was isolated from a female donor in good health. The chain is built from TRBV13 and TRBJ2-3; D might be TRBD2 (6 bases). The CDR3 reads CASSLGGSHTDTQYF. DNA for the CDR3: TGTGCCAGCAGCTTAGGCGGGAGTCACACAGATACGCAGTATTTT. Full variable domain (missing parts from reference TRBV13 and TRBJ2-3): AAGVIQSPRHLIKEKRETATLKCYPIPRHDTVYWYQQGPGQDPQFLISFYEKMQSDKGSIPDRFSAQQFSDYHSELNMSSLELGDSALYFCASSLGGSHTDTQYFGPGTRLTVL.